The clone carrying this T cell receptor (beta chain) was detected only a few times. Some clones are missing from TCRdb's copy, which holds only in-frame ones; the method was immunoSEQ multiplex PCR. The sample yields fewer than 15,000 clones, under 35% seen once. This specimen belongs to a study of graft-versus-host responses after intestinal transplantation. Study overall: Recipients underwent multivisceral, liver-intestinal, or isolated intestinal transplants. Points from the study as a whole: Across patients carrying graft-donor T cell macrochimerism, allografts held high graft-versus-host to host-versus-graft clonal ratios. Recipient marrow showed GvH clones, some seen first in ileum or blood.

Germline V gives CDR1 MNHEY, CDR2 SVGAGI. The V end lost 7 bases, the J end lost 3 bases, and 13 bases lay between the germline ends. The CDR3 spans 14 residues. Irradiated, violet-dye-labeled stimulators (around 200,000) were plated alongside around 200,000 CFSE-labeled responders. The chain couples TRBV6-5 to TRBJ2-1; weak D call: TRBD1 (5 bases). The clonotype originates from a human patient who received an intestinal transplant. The sample consisted of alloreactive CD4+ T cells from a mixed lymphocyte reaction culture, taken before intestinal transplant. This sample's subset: CFSE-low proliferating T cells sorted from roughly six-day pre-transplant mixed lymphocyte reaction (GvH or HvG direction). CDR3 sequence reads: CASTRTPLYNEQFF. Written as DNA, the CDR3 is TGTGCCAGCACTAGGACACCCCTCTACAATGAGCAGTTCTTC.